This T cell receptor beta chain was profiled in a study of human T cells and chemical hapten exposure (dated by TCRdb to about 2021). With respect to the entire study: For sensitization, 2% DPC in acetone was applied to a roughly 2 cm by roughly 2 cm area of upper inner arm skin. Blood samples were taken from patients before sensitization (week 0) and at 2, 6 and about 24 weeks after DPC sensitization. In alopecia patients, the study followed how the peripheral blood TCR repertoire changed in vivo over primary and secondary sensitization to diphenylcyclopropenone (DPC), a hapten. Approximately 30 alopecia patients provided blood for TCR sequencing at one to four time points (pre-sensitization, 2, 6 and 24 weeks). Patch testing was performed on the upper back with Finn chambers containing 0.01% DPC, and the patch tests were scored after 6 days according to International Contact Dermatitis Research Group standards. Patients additionally received weekly therapeutic DPC doses to the scalp throughout the approximately 25-week study period. Alopecia areata with under or over 50% scalp involvement, alopecia totalis and alopecia universalis were represented in the patient cohort, which was mostly female. Libraries were pooled for sequencing, and per-sample TCR yields varied mainly because of small differences in library volumes within the pool. Overall results and qualifications from the work: Because every patient had alopecia, a presumed autoimmune disease, the patients' immune response might differ from that of healthy individuals. Expanded TCRs formed significantly more large CDR3 similarity clusters than pre-sensitization or healthy control sets, consistent with antigen-driven responses. Patch test score was positively correlated with the number of PT1 expanded TCRs, with significance at thresholds 8, 16 and 32 but not at 4. No change with DPC sensitization was found in the number of TCRs above 1 in 1000 frequency, and no evidence of global repertoire structure alterations was found. Repeated subsampling changed both the strength of the expansion versus patch-test correlation and the threshold at which the correlation became significant.

Library preparation employed RACE. For sequencing, a NextSeq 500 was employed. Library preparation attached unique molecular identifiers to individual cDNA molecules for quantitative, reproducible TCR counting. From each blood RNA sample, both TCR alpha and TCR beta chains were sequenced. The authors processed their data as follows. A median of approximately 96,000 TCRs per sample was observed, with a range of about 20,000 to 690,600. V, J and CDR3 annotation of the TCR reads was carried out using the Decombinator software suite. To make PS versus PT1 abundance plots, every sample was subsampled to the same number of TCRs (28,000). Expanded TCRs were defined as absent before sensitization and observed at least eight times at the 2-week time point. TCRdb reworked the public reads: Q25 trimming with fastp, MiXCR clone assembly, productive beta chains retained. Records with the same CDR3 protein are collapsed into one entry carrying the most frequent genes and DNA. TCRdb, rather than the study authors, made the V and J calls. The table for this sample lists around 85,000 distinct CDR3 sequences; 10% to 15% of them were counted only once. The ten top clones hold around 5.8% of the sample.

Taken with the paper, the label for time point translates to: patch test 3, about 24 weeks after DPC sensitization. Explained via the paper, the treatment or condition label denotes: therapeutic diphenylcyclopropenone sensitization with weekly scalp DPC. At each patch-test visit, blood was drawn before the patch test was applied. To be eligible, patients had to be aged 18 to 70, diagnosed with alopecia and judged suitable for DPC therapy, while pregnant patients were excluded. Unfractionated whole blood was collected in Tempus Blood RNA tubes, and total RNA was extracted from that blood. As regards this clonotype: The antigen it recognizes is unknown. It has no much larger one-base neighbor in the sample; base qualities were not kept.

V loses 6 bases of germline sequence and J loses 5 bases, and the interval between the two ends is 22 bases. Via the germline V gene (reference sequence), CDR1 is DFQATT and CDR2 SNEGSKA. The CDR3 numbers 15 residues from cysteine through phenylalanine. Just the 45-base CDR3 DNA is kept, in frame starting at base 1. The sequence joins TRBV20-1 to TRBJ1-1; the D gene is perhaps TRBD1, from 5 matching bases. The starting material was whole blood, obtained in connection with sensitization to the hapten diphenylcyclopropenone (DPC). The TCR comes from a woman aged 45-60 years with alopecia areata. Some clones in this sample may be carry-over from other donors' samples. The DNA sequence reads TGCAGTGCGCGTGACGAGGGGAGCGTGGGGACTGAAGCTTTCTTT. The resulting protein is CSARDEGSVGTEAFF.